Described below is a single T cell receptor (beta chain) sequence and its context. The data were taken from a study of Ad26.COV2.S vaccination and SARS-CoV-2 variants. Here immunoSEQ multiplex PCR was the method, and the copy in TCRdb shows in-frame clones only, minus some. The data hold some 410,000 clones, with 92% observed a single time. Treatment of the sample: around 19 received Ad26.COV2.S at low or high dose, single or two shots; 5 received placebo; per-sample allocation not given. The samples date from day 63 after the first vaccine or placebo injection. Sample: peripheral blood, taken in a trial of Ad26.COV2.S vaccine versus placebo. The TCR sequence derives from a person between 18 and 65 years old who received the Ad26.COV2.S COVID-19 vaccine or a placebo.

As DNA, the CDR3 is TGTGCCAGCGGCTCGGAGGTTTCACCCCTCCACTTT. It translates to CASGSEVSPLHF. J is TRBJ1-6 and V is TRBV25-1, with D uncertain. The CDR3 totals 12 residues. Germline CDR1 reads MGHDK; CDR2 reads SYGVNS. The germline V and J ends were trimmed by 8 bases and 9 bases, with 11 bases remaining between them.